The next 28 T cell receptor beta chains were all read from a single sample in a study of beta chain features in type 1 diabetes. General study points: Among all four CD4+ subsets, Type 1 diabetes patients had TCRB CDR3s that were moderately but significantly shorter.

Every isolated RNA sample was fully reverse transcribed, so sequencing captured expressed TCRB transcripts. Some clones are missing from TCRdb's copy, which holds only in-frame ones; the method was immunoSEQ multiplex PCR. The profile shows over 650,000 clones, 11% to 15% of them singletons. Antigens of these TCRs are unknown. Input material: naive CD4+ T cells from blood. These receptors all stem from a young man with type 1 diabetes.

This clone has more than one count but fewer than ten. This chain uses TRBV2 with TRBJ1-4; possible D gene TRBD1, 6 bases. The V end was cut by 4 bases, the J end by 7 bases, with 19 bases between. This CDR3 is 16 amino acids long. From germline, CDR1 is SNHLY and CDR2 FYNNEI. The CDR3 reads CASSAQGGQVSEKLFF. The CDR3 bases are TGTGCCAGCAGTGCCCAAGGGGGTCAGGTATCTGAAAAACTGTTTTTT.

This chain links TRBV5-4 with TRBJ2-1; 13 bases agree with TRBD2. Germline-derived CDR1 and CDR2 are SGHNT and YYREEE (reference sequence). The CDR3 is 16 residues long. Germline trimming cut 6 bases from V and 2 bases from J; bases unmatched to any gene: 5. CDR3 DNA: TGTGCCAGCAATCCTGGGACTAGCGGGACCTACAATGAGCAGTTCTTC. This encodes CASNPGTSGTYNEQFF.

This clone was observed a handful of times. This chain connects TRBV19 to TRBJ2-1, with 9 positions matching TRBD1. The V gene end was trimmed by 5 bases and the J gene end by 0 bases; junction bases not matched to a gene: 5. Germline CDR1 LNHDA, CDR2 SQIVND (reference sequence). This CDR3 region has 16 residues. CDR3 DNA sequence: TGTGCCAGTAGTTTGGGACAGGGCGGCTCCTACAATGAGCAGTTCTTC. Protein: CASSLGQGGSYNEQFF.

As for this clone: This same CDR3 is encoded by further DNA sequences in the sample. The V and J genes are TRBV14 and TRBJ2-7; no reliable D call. The CDR3 is 12 residues long. Between the trimmed V and J ends, which lost 0 bases and 4 bases, there was a span of 4 bases. Germline assignment: CDR1 SGHDN and CDR2 FVKESK. The CDR3 reads CASSQDRYEQYF. CDR3 nucleotide sequence: TGTGCCAGCAGCCAAGACAGATACGAGCAGTACTTC.

As to this clone: The sample has other DNA sequences that encode this CDR3 too. V gene TRBV5-1 combines with J gene TRBJ2-7, with 7 bases identical to TRBD1. The junction had 5 bases not matched to a gene; V was cut back by 5 bases and J by 0 bases. The germline V gene encodes CDR1 SGHRS and CDR2 YFSETQ. CDR3 length: 14 residues. The CDR3 bases are TGCGCCAGCAGTTCAAGGGACAGCTCCTACGAGCAGTACTTC. This translates into CASSSRDSSYEQYF.

This clone occurred a few times. This rearrangement joins TRBV19 to TRBJ1-5; D remains ambiguous. CDR1 LNHDA and CDR2 SQIVND come from the germline V gene (reference sequence). This CDR3 spans 13 amino acids. Trimming took off 8 bases at V and 2 bases at J, with 10 bases between the two ends. The DNA of the CDR3 is TGTGCCAGTTACCACGGGGGCAATCAGCCCCAGCATTTT. It yields the protein CASYHGGNQPQHF.

V is TRBV7-9 and J is TRBJ2-5, with a weak D call TRBD2 (5 bases). Deletions cut 4 bases from V and 2 bases from J, with 8 bases between. This CDR3 is 13 amino acids long. Per germline, CDR1 SEHNR and CDR2 FQNEAQ (reference sequence). The DNA of the CDR3 is TGTGCCAGCAGCTCGAGGGAGCAAGAGACCCAGTACTTC. Protein sequence: CASSSREQETQYF.

The rearrangement uses TRBV30 and TRBJ2-2; no clear D. V was cut by 0 bases and J by 1 base, with 6 bases left in between. Germline values: CDR1 GTSNPN, CDR2 SVGIG (reference sequence). CDR3 length equals 14 residues. The CDR3 DNA follows: TGTGCCTGGAGTGTGCGCATGAACACCGGGGAGCTGTTTTTT. Protein: CAWSVRMNTGELFF.

This clone has a handful of counts. The rearrangement links TRBV7-2 to TRBJ2-1; D is undetermined. V lost 3 bases, J lost 0 bases, and 6 bases lay in between. The CDR3 extends over 14 amino acids. Looked up from germline, CDR1 is SGHTA and CDR2 is FQGNSA. CDR3 DNA: TGTGCCAGCAGCTTCGGGCCCTCCTACAATGAGCAGTTCTTC. It codes for CASSFGPSYNEQFF. Filled out from reference TRBV7-2 and TRBJ2-1, the complete variable domain reads GAGVSQSPSNKVTEKGKDVELRCDPISGHTALYWYRQSLGQGLEFLIYFQGNSAPDKSGLPSDRFSAERTGGSVSTLTIQRTQQEDSAVYLCASSFGPSYNEQFFGPGTRLTVL.

The rearrangement uses TRBV7-9 and TRBJ2-4, with 7 bases lining up with TRBD2. V shed 1 base, J shed 0 bases, and the junction held 9 bases outside the gene matches. CDR1 is SEHNR and CDR2 is FQNEAQ in the germline V gene (reference sequence). This CDR3 contains 18 residues. Here the CDR3 DNA reads TGTGCCAGCAGCTTAGTGGCGGGAGAACTCCTAGCCAAAAACATTCAGTACTTC. Residues: CASSLVAGELLAKNIQYF. The full variable domain, completed using reference TRBV7-9 and TRBJ2-4, is DTGVSQNPRHKITKRGQNVTFRCDPISEHNRLYWYRQTLGQGPEFLTYFQNEAQLEKSRLLSDRFSAERPKGSFSTLEIQRTEQGDSAMYLCASSLVAGELLAKNIQYFGAGTRLSVL.

Details on this clone: Other DNA sequences in the same sample also yield this CDR3. The rearrangement uses TRBV30 and TRBJ1-6; D possibly corresponds to TRBD1 (6 bases). The length of the CDR3 is 14 residues. Germline V gene sequence: CDR1 GTSNPN, CDR2 SVGIG (reference sequence). V lost 2 bases and J 1 base, leaving 6 bases between the germline ends. Here the CDR3 DNA reads TGTGCCTGGAGTACAGGGTCCTATAATTCACCCCTCCACTTT. Translation gives CAWSTGSYNSPLHF.

The J gene is TRBJ1-2, the V gene TRBV2; 10 bases are shared with TRBD1. The germline V gene has CDR1 SNHLY and CDR2 FYNNEI. The V segment lost 7 bases and the J segment 6 bases; nucleotides outside the gene matches: 8. CDR3 length: 14 amino acids. This chain's CDR3 is CASTQTGGTHGYTF. The DNA for the CDR3 is TGTGCCAGCACCCAGACAGGGGGCACTCATGGCTACACCTTC.

The chain recombines TRBV30 with TRBJ1-2; perhaps TRBD1 as D (5 bases). The CDR3 consists of 15 residues. The V gene's germline CDR1 is GTSNPN and CDR2 SVGIG (reference sequence). V gave up 8 bases and J gave up 4 bases, with 23 bases separating them. The CDR3 DNA follows: TGTGCCCACGTGAGGGGCGCAGATTCCGGCTATGGCTACACCTTC. This translates into CAHVRGADSGYGYTF.

This chain connects TRBV5-4 to TRBJ2-3; weak D call: TRBD2 (5 bases). The CDR3 has 12 amino acids. Trimming cost V 1 base and J 6 bases, with 6 bases left between them. Germline-derived CDR1 and CDR2 are SGHNT and YYREEE (reference sequence). CDR3 amino acids: CASSLTRDTQYF. For the CDR3, the DNA is TGTGCCAGCAGCTTGACTAGGGATACGCAGTATTTT.

This clone was seen a handful of times. The chain combines TRBV9 with TRBJ1-1; 9 positions agree with TRBD1. The CDR3 spans 15 residues. Germline values: CDR1 SGDLS, CDR2 YYNGEE. The trim removed 1 base at V and 10 bases at J, leaving 11 bases unmatched. The CDR3 DNA reads as TGTGCCAGCAGCGTACTGGACAGGGGAAGTTTCGGAGCTTTCTTT. This encodes CASSVLDRGSFGAFF. Looking up the rest from reference TRBV9 and TRBJ1-1 gives the full variable domain: DSGVTQTPKHLITATGQRVTLRCSPRSGDLSVYWYQQSLDQGLQFLIQYYNGEERAKGNILERFSAQQFPDLHSELNLSSLELGDSALYFCASSVLDRGSFGAFFGQGTRLTVV.

There are a few counts of this clone. CDR3 protein: CASKTGTGVDEQYF. The CDR3 bases are TGTGCCAGCAAGACCGGGACAGGGGTCGACGAGCAGTACTTC. The rearrangement uses TRBV28 and TRBJ2-7, with 10 positions matching TRBD1. CDR1 and CDR2 from the germline V gene are MDHEN and SYDVKM. This CDR3 spans 14 amino acids. Losses at the gene ends were 7 bases for V and 5 bases for J; bases not matched to a gene: 8.

The chain is built from TRBV30 and TRBJ2-5, with TRBD1 matching 8 bases. Unmatched junction bases numbered 26, after V lost 3 bases and J lost 5 bases. This CDR3 is 20 amino acids long. Germline-derived CDR1 and CDR2 are GTSNPN and SVGIG (reference sequence). The CDR3 coding sequence is TGTGCCTGGAGCCCAGCCCAGGGGGCGCGATTTGGTGGTTATCCTGAGACCCAGTACTTC. Protein: CAWSPAQGARFGGYPETQYF.

The V call is TRBV29-1, the J call TRBJ1-2; TRBD1 is a possible D gene (6 bases). Looked up from germline, CDR1 is SQVTM and CDR2 is ANQGSEA. CDR3 size: 14 residues. V was trimmed by 4 bases and J by 4 bases, leaving 16 bases between them. The CDR3 nucleotides read TGCAGCGTTGCCCCGGGGGCGTTCGGCTATGGCTACACCTTC. It yields the protein CSVAPGAFGYGYTF.

This clone has only a few counts. The gene calls are TRBV4-3 and TRBJ1-1; D is unresolved. Germline loops: CDR1 LGHNA, CDR2 YSLEER. V was shortened by 0 bases and J by 2 bases, with 7 bases between the two germline ends. CDR3 size: 14 residues. The CDR3 loop reads CASSQEWLNTEAFF. The DNA of the CDR3 is TGCGCCAGCAGCCAAGAATGGCTCAACACTGAAGCTTTCTTT.

Details on this clone: Other DNA sequences within the sample encode an identical CDR3. V is TRBV18 and J is TRBJ2-7; D unclear. The V gene lost 1 base and the J gene lost 0 bases, with 7 bases spanning the gap. The CDR3 consists of 14 residues. Germline V CDR1 and CDR2: KGHSH, LQKENI. Here the CDR3 reads CASSPQVNSYEQYF. CDR3 in DNA: TGTGCCAGCTCACCACAGGTCAACTCCTACGAGCAGTACTTC.

CDR3 residues: CASSYSMQIGMMMHF. The DNA of the CDR3 is TGTGCCAGCAGTTACTCGATGCAGATTGGGATGATGATGCATTTT. This chain links TRBV6-5 with TRBJ1-5; D gene ambiguous. This CDR3 is built from 15 residues. The germline V gene encodes CDR1 MNHEY and CDR2 SVGAGI. Trimming took 0 bases from V and 15 from J, leaving 21 bases between them.

This clone has only a few counts. V is TRBV30 and J is TRBJ1-2; 10 bases align to TRBD1. Germline CDR1 and CDR2: GTSNPN and SVGIG (reference sequence). The CDR3 consists of 15 residues. The V and J ends lost 3 bases and 6 bases, in that order; junction bases with no gene match: 10. The CDR3 DNA reads as TGTGCCTGGAGCACCGGGACAGGGGTTTTTGATGGCTACACCTTC. Residues: CAWSTGTGVFDGYTF.

This clone was counted only a few times. This chain joins TRBV5-1 and TRBJ2-3; D unresolved. Trimming left V 0 bases short and J 5 bases short, with 13 bases between. This CDR3 region has 15 residues. The germline gives CDR1 SGHRS, CDR2 YFSETQ. In DNA, the CDR3 is TGCGCCAGCAGCTTGGAGGCCCGCGTGGGAGATACGCAGTATTTT. Translation gives CASSLEARVGDTQYF.

This clone was observed a handful of times. The chain carries TRBV28 and TRBJ2-1; D might be TRBD1 (5 bases). The CDR3 is 17 amino acids. Germline CDR1 MDHEN, CDR2 SYDVKM. The V gene lost 6 bases and the J gene lost 6 bases, with 24 bases spanning the gap. The CDR3 sequence: CASSPLGGAVPGNEQFF. The DNA of the CDR3 is TGTGCCAGCAGCCCTTTGGGTGGGGCCGTACCGGGCAATGAGCAGTTCTTC. Combining the CDR3 with reference TRBV28 and TRBJ2-1 gives the whole variable domain DVKVTQSSRYLVKRTGEKVFLECVQDMDHENMFWYRQDPGLGLRLIYFSYDVKMKEKGDIPEGYSVSREKKERFSLILESASTNQTSMYLCASSPLGGAVPGNEQFFGPGTRLTVL.

This clone showed up just a few times. In nucleotides, the CDR3 is TGTGCCAGCAGTGAATTAGAAGGGGTGGGGAGCTATGGCTACACCTTC. Translation gives CASSELEGVGSYGYTF. The chain couples TRBV25-1 to TRBJ1-2; a possible D gene is TRBD1 (5 bases). The CDR3 loop spans 16 amino acids. Trimming stripped 1 base from V and 4 bases from J, with 16 bases between. Germline assignment: CDR1 MGHDK and CDR2 SYGVNS.

This clone was observed a handful of times. This chain uses TRBV30 with TRBJ1-3, with unresolved D. CDR3 size: 14 residues. The V gene's germline CDR1 is GTSNPN and CDR2 SVGIG (reference sequence). Trimming shortened V by 6 bases and J by 0 bases, and 12 bases separated the two germline ends. As DNA, the CDR3 is TGTGCCTGTTCCAGTGAAATCTCTGGAAACACCATATATTTT. It codes for CACSSEISGNTIYF. Variable domain in full (rest from reference TRBV30 and TRBJ1-3): SQTIHQWPATLVQPVGSPLSLECTVEGTSNPNLYWYRQAAGRGLQLLFYSVGIGQISSEVPQNLSASRPQDRQFILSSKKLLLSDSGFYLCACSSEISGNTIYFGEGSWLTVV.

The chain couples TRBV7-2 to TRBJ2-1; 8 positions match TRBD2. With V trimmed by 1 base and J by 6 bases, 8 bases remained unmatched. The CDR3 has 16 amino acids. Germline CDR1 SGHTA, CDR2 FQGNSA. The CDR3 sequence is CASSLVSGNLRNEQFF. CDR3 DNA: TGTGCCAGCAGCTTAGTTAGCGGGAATTTACGCAATGAGCAGTTCTTC.

A few counts support this clone. The chain recombines TRBV27 with TRBJ1-5; D may be TRBD1 (5 bases). V lost 2 bases and J 0 bases, leaving 8 bases between the germline ends. From germline, CDR1 is MNHEY and CDR2 SMNVEV (reference sequence). The length of the CDR3 is 15 residues. This CDR3 is CASSLEGYSNQPQHF. CDR3 DNA sequence: TGTGCCAGCAGTTTAGAGGGGTATAGCAATCAGCCCCAGCATTTT.